This T cell receptor (beta chain) appears in the sequencing data of a study of cytomegalovirus exposure and HLA in healthy donors. Study-level information: As released early, the data held some 85 million unique TCRs from HLA-typed donors. Study-wide points: Later analysis suggested most CMV-associated TCR beta chains were HLA-restricted. Earlier analysis yielded a pattern in which most TCR beta V segments were productive about 90% or about 30% of the time. A later analysis linked a missense variant in DCLRE1C to the trimming of TCR beta V and J genes.

Turning to this clone: Its target is unknown.

After removal of 0 bases from V and 8 bases from J, the junction contained 5 bases not matched to a gene. Looked up from germline, CDR1 is SGHRS and CDR2 is YFSETQ. The CDR3 sequence is 14 residues long. PCR amplification relied on 60 Vbeta primers (plus 13 Jbeta primers). Clones were read by immunoSEQ multiplex PCR, and TCRdb kept only the in-frame ones, dropping some. The table includes around 170,000 clones, over 70% detected once. The source is a woman aged 40 to 50 in good health and CMV-seropositive. Source material: PBMCs. This sequence joins TRBV5-1 and TRBJ1-2; 9 bases agree with TRBD1. Here the CDR3 reads CASSLDGQGWGYTF. DNA for the CDR3: TGCGCCAGCAGCTTGGACGGACAGGGGTGGGGCTACACCTTC. Complete variable domain (other parts from reference TRBV5-1 and TRBJ1-2): KAGVTQTPRYLIKTRGQQVTLSCSPISGHRSVSWYQQTPGQGLQFLFEYFSETQRNKGNFPGRFSGRQFSNSRSEMNVSTLELGDSALYLCASSLDGQGWGYTFGSGTRLTVV.